This T cell receptor (beta chain) was recovered during a study of T-cell memory formation after mild COVID-19. Whole-study context: TCR clusters were mostly confined to one donor each. Whole-study findings and limits: Contracting clones from day 15 to 85 showed balanced CD4/CD8; later expanders favored CD4+. Cross-reactive memory apparently joined, as some responding clones appeared in pre-infection memory.

CDR1 MNHEY and CDR2 SMNVEV come from the germline V gene (reference sequence). The CDR3 loop spans 17 amino acids. V lost 4 bases to trimming and J lost 0 bases, with 16 bases between them. This clonotype has more than one count but fewer than ten. Its specificity is not known. TCRdb independently ran MiXCR on the 5' RACE reads; one entry per CDR3 protein. The table shows about 350,000 distinct CDR3 sequences, with approximately 13% occurring only once. This TCR derives from a man younger than 30 who had mild COVID-19 (a few samples of this study predate the infection). Cell type and time point are not known. The chain is built from TRBV27 and TRBJ1-5; no definite D call. Sequencing used PBMCs or a T cell subset sorted from them (not recorded which). DNA of the CDR3: TGTGCCAGCAGTTCACGGACGGAGATCAATAGCAATCAGCCCCAGCATTTT. Its translation is CASSSRTEINSNQPQHF.